These T cell receptor beta chains were read from a single sample in a study of shared clonotypes between healthy human individuals. Generated by immunoSEQ multiplex PCR, the TCRdb table keeps only in-frame clones and is missing some. The sample shows around 1,100,000 clones, roughly 77% of them seen only once. The sample consisted of memory CD4+ T cells from PBMCs. The receptors derive from a man younger than 35 in good health. Some clones in this sample may be carry-over from other donors' samples. The CDR3 runs from the conserved cysteine through the conserved F or W. A D gene is named only where the DNA matches it firmly. Not all rows give a size; the values are once, few, many and, for expanded clones, a class.

J,V,D,size,DNA,CDR3
TRBJ2-3,TRBV11-2,NA,few,TGTGCCAGCAGCTCGTACGTAGGCGATACGCAGTATTTT,CASSSYVGDTQYF
TRBJ1-2,TRBV2,NA,few,TGTGCCAGCAGCGGACAACACGGACCCCTTTATGGCTACACCTTC,CASSGQHGPLYGYTF
TRBJ1-5,TRBV15,TRBD1,NA,TGTGCCACCAGCAGCCTAAAGAACAGGGGGCCTCAGCCCCAGCATTTT,CATSSLKNRGPQPQHF
TRBJ2-2,TRBV7-6,NA,NA,TGTGCCAGCAGCTTCATGCGCGAGAACACCGGGGAGCTGTTTTTT,CASSFMRENTGELFF
TRBJ2-5,TRBV5-1,TRBD1,once,TGCGCCAGCAGCTCCACCGGGACAGATGAAGAGACCCAGTACTTC,CASSSTGTDEETQYF
TRBJ2-3,TRBV6-1,NA,NA,TGTGCCAGCAGTCCTCGGGACGGCGGCACAGATACGCAGTATTTT,CASSPRDGGTDTQYF
TRBJ1-2,TRBV6-5,NA,few,TGTGCCGCGTCCGGGAACTATGGCTACACCTTC,CAASGNYGYTF
TRBJ2-6,TRBV7-9,TRBD1,NA,TGTGCCAGCAGCTTAGCGAGCAGGGGGCCAGGGGCCAACGTCCTGACTTTC,CASSLASRGPGANVLTF
TRBJ2-3,TRBV5-1,TRBD2,NA,TGCGCCAGCAGCACGGGACTAGCGGGAGTAACAGATACGCAGTATTTT,CASSTGLAGVTDTQYF
TRBJ2-3,TRBV4-3,TRBD2,few,TGCGCCAGCAGCCAAGATCGAGCGGGGATACTCACAGATACGCAGTATTTT,CASSQDRAGILTDTQYF
TRBJ1-5,TRBV28,NA,NA,TGTGCCAGCAGTTTATCCCCGGTGGGGGGGCAGCCCCAGCATTTT,CASSLSPVGGQPQHF
TRBJ1-2,TRBV19,TRBD1,NA,TGTGCCAGCTACTACGGGGGACAGGCGTATGGCTACACCTTC,CASYYGGQAYGYTF
TRBJ1-1,TRBV2,NA,few,TGTGCCTCTTGCGGGCCGCGCACTGAAGCTTTCTTT,CASCGPRTEAFF
TRBJ2-7,TRBV5-5,NA,NA,TGTGCCAGCAGTCAATACTCCTACGAGCAGTACTTC,CASSQYSYEQYF
TRBJ1-5,TRBV28,NA,once,TGTGCCAGCAGACAGGGACATCCTGGGCCCCAGCATTTT,CASRQGHPGPQHF
TRBJ1-2,TRBV4-2,TRBD1,NA,TGTGCCAGCAGCCAAGGAATTATACGGGACAGGGGCTATGGCTACACCTTC,CASSQGIIRDRGYGYTF
TRBJ2-1,TRBV5-1,NA,NA,TGCGCCAGCAGCTCCCCTTACAATGAGCAGTTCTTC,CASSSPYNEQFF
TRBJ1-5,TRBV2,NA,NA,TGTGCCAGCAGTGGAGTGGCAGGGCCCAATCAGCCCCAGCATTTT,CASSGVAGPNQPQHF
TRBJ2-1,TRBV7-3,NA,NA,TGTGCCAGCAGCTTAACGGTCACCTCCTGGAACAATGAGCAGTTCTTC,CASSLTVTSWNNEQFF
TRBJ2-7,TRBV6-5,TRBD2,NA,TGTGCCAGCAACCCAAGTAGCGGGGCTTACGAGCAGTACTTC,CASNPSSGAYEQYF
TRBJ2-3,TRBV4-1,TRBD2,NA,TGCGCCAGCAGCCCCCTCGGACTAGCGGACCGCACAGATACGCAGTATTTT,CASSPLGLADRTDTQYF
TRBJ1-2,TRBV21-1,NA,NA,TGTGCCAGCAGCACCGGGACTTGTCCCTATGGCTACACCTTC,CASSTGTCPYGYTF
TRBJ2-3,TRBV4-3,TRBD2,few,TGCGCCAGCAGCCAAGGGCTAGCGGGACTCCTCACAGATACGCAGTATTTT,CASSQGLAGLLTDTQYF
TRBJ1-5,TRBV19,TRBD1,NA,TGTGCCAGTAGTGTTCCTAGGGGGCTGAAGCCCCAGCATTTT,CASSVPRGLKPQHF
TRBJ1-4,TRBV28,TRBD1,NA,TGTGCCAGCAGTACTACCGCAAAGGACAGGGGGCGAAAACTGTTTTTT,CASSTTAKDRGRKLFF
TRBJ2-5,TRBV7-3,TRBD1,NA,TGTGCCAGCAGCTCGGGACAGGGCACTCGAGAGACCCAGTACTTC,CASSSGQGTRETQYF
TRBJ1-1,TRBV18,NA,NA,TGTGCCAGCGCCGCGGTAAGGGTGAACACTGAAGCTTTCTTT,CASAAVRVNTEAFF
TRBJ1-4,TRBV28,TRBD1,few,TGTGCCAGCAGTACAAACAGGGGAGGGCTGGCAACTAATGAAAAACTGTTTTTT,CASSTNRGGLATNEKLFF
TRBJ2-1,TRBV19,TRBD2,NA,TGTGCCAGTAGTAAGCGGGCCACAGGGACTAGCGGGAGAAGGGACTACAATGAGCAGTTCTTC,CASSKRATGTSGRRDYNEQFF
TRBJ2-2,TRBV29-1,NA,once,TGCAGCGTTGACAGAAGTGGTAGCGGGAACACCGGGGAGCTGTTTTTT,CSVDRSGSGNTGELFF
TRBJ1-1,TRBV7-3,NA,NA,TGTGCCAGCAGCTTACTCGGGGCGACAGGTGGGGTCACTGAAGCTTTCTTT,CASSLLGATGGVTEAFF
TRBJ1-2,TRBV19,NA,NA,TGTGCCAGTAGTATAAGGGCTAACTATGGCTACACCTTC,CASSIRANYGYTF
TRBJ2-5,TRBV5-6,NA,NA,TGTGCCAGCAGCTTGGCCCTCCTGCCGGCTCAGTACTTC,CASSLALLPAQYF